This T cell receptor (beta chain) stems from a study of regulatory T cells in long-lasting Graves disease. V lost 7 bases to trimming and J lost 2 bases, with 12 bases between them. CDR1 LNHDA and CDR2 SQIVND come from the germline V gene (reference sequence). CDR3 length: 14 amino acids. Time point in this sample: persistent/refractory GD, antithyroid drugs over 5 years with positive TRAb. PBMC-derived RNA was used for the TCR library. Both iRepertoire HTBI primers and Arm-PCR of CDR3 regions were used to build the TCR beta libraries. In TCRdb, the multiplex PCR reads were re-called with MiXCR into one record per CDR3 protein. Here the sample spans approximately 350,000 distinct CDR3 sequences, roughly 24% being singletons.

The V gene is TRBV19, the J gene TRBJ1-5; the D gene is possibly TRBD1 (5 bases). This receptor was identified in a woman in her thirties or forties with Graves disease. Sequences were derived from peripheral blood mononuclear cells (PBMCs), sampled when the disease was refractory, from a patient treated with antithyroid drugs. CDR3 DNA sequence: TGTGCCAGTACAAGGGGATTCGGCAATCAGCCCCAGCATTTT. It yields the protein CASTRGFGNQPQHF.